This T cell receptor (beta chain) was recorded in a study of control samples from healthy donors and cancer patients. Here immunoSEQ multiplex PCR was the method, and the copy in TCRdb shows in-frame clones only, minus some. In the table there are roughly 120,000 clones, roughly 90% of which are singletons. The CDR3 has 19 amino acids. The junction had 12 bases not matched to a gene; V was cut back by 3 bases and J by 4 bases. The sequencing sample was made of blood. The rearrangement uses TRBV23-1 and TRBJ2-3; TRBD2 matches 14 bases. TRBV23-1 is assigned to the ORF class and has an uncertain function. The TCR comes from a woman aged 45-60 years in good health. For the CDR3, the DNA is TGCGCCAGCAGTCACCCATCCGACGGGACTAGCGGGAGAGCAGATACGCAGTATTTT. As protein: CASSHPSDGTSGRADTQYF.